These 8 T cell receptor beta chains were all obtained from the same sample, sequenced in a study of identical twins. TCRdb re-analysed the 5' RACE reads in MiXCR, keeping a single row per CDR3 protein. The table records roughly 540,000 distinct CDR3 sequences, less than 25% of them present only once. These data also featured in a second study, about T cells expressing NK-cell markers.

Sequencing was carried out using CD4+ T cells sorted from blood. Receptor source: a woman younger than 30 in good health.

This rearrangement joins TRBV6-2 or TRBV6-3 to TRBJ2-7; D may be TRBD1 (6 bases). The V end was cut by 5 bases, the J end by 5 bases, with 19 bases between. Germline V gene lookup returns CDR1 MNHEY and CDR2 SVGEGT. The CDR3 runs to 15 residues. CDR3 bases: TGTGCCAGCAGTCAACCTCGAACAGGGAGTCACGAGCAGTACTTC. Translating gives CASSQPRTGSHEQYF.

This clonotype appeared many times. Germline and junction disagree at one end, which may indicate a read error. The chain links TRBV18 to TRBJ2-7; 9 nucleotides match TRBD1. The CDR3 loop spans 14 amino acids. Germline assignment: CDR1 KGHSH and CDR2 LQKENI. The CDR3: CASSPDRGRYEQYF. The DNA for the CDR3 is TGCGCCAGCAGCCCGGACAGGGGTCGTTACGAGCAGTACTTC.

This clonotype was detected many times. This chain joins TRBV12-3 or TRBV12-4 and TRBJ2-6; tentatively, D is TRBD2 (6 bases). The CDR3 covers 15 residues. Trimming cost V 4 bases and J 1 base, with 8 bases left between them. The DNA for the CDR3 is TGTGCCAGCAGTTCCCGGGGGTCTGGGGCCAACGTCCTGACTTTC. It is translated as CASSSRGSGANVLTF.

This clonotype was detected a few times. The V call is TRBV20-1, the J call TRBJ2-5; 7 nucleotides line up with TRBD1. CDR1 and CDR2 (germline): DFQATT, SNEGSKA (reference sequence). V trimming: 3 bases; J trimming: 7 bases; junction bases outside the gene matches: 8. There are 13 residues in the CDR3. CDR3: CSARSYRGSTQYF. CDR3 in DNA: TGCAGTGCTAGGTCGTACAGGGGATCGACCCAGTACTTC.

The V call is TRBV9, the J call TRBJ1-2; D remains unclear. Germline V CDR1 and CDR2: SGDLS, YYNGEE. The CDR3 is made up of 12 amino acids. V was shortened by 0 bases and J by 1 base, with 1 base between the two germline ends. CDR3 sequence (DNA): TGTGCCAGCAGCGTAGTTAACTATGGCTACACCTTC. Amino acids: CASSVVNYGYTF.

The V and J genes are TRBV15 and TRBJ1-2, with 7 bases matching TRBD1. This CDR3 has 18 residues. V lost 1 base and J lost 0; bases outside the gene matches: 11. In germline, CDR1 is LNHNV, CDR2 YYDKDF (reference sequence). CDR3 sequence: CATSRGVGGTAPNYGYTF. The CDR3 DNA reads TGTGCCACCAGCAGAGGGGTAGGCGGGACAGCTCCTAACTATGGCTACACCTTC.

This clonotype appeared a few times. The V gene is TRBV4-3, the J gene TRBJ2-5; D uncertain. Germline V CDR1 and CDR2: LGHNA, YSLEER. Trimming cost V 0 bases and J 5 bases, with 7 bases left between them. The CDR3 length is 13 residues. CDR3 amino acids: CASSQDHWETQYF. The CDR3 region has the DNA TGCGCCAGCAGCCAAGATCACTGGGAGACCCAGTACTTC.

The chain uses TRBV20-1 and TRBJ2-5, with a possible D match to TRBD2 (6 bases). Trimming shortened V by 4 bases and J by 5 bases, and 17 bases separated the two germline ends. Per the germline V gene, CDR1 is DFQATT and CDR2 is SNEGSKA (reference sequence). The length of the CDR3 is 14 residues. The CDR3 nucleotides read TGCAGTGCTATCCGGGGACTCCTTGGGGAGACCCAGTACTTC. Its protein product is CSAIRGLLGETQYF.